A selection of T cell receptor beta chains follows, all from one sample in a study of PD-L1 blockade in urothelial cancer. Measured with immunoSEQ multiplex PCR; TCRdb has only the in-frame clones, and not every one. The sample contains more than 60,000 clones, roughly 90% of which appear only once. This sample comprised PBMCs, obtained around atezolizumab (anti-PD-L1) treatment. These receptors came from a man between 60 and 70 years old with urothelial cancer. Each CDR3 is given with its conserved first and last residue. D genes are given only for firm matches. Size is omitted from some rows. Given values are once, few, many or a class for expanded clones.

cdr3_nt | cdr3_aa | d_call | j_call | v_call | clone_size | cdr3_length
TGTGCCAGCAGCCAAGACAGCTATGGCTACACCTTC | CASSQDSYGYTF | . | TRBJ1-2 | TRBV4-2 | . | 12
TGTGCCAGCAGCGGAGGAGGGCACGAGACCCAGTACTTC | CASSGGGHETQYF | . | TRBJ2-5 | TRBV9 | . | 13
TGCGCCAGCATCCTAGCGGGGAGCTCCTACGAGCAGTACTTC | CASILAGSSYEQYF | TRBD2 | TRBJ2-7 | TRBV10-1 | few | 14
TGCGCCAGCAGCTTGGGTGGGACCCGGGGGGAGCAGTATTTT | CASSLGGTRGEQYF | TRBD2 | TRBJ2-3 | TRBV5-1 | . | 14
TGCGCCAGCAGCGCGGGACAGAATGTCAATGAGCAGTTCTTC | CASSAGQNVNEQFF | . | TRBJ2-1 | TRBV5-1 | . | 14
TGTGCCAGTAGTATGGTCCGGGAAAAACTGTTTTTT | CASSMVREKLFF | . | TRBJ1-4 | TRBV19 | . | 12
TGCGCCAGCAGCCAATCAGGGGACACTGAAGCTTTCTTT | CASSQSGDTEAFF | . | TRBJ1-1 | TRBV4-3 | . | 13
TGTGCCAGCAGCTTGGAGAGGGGGCTCTCCTACGAGCAGTACTTC | CASSLERGLSYEQYF | TRBD1 | TRBJ2-7 | TRBV5-5 | . | 15
TGTGCTAGTGGTTTGGACTTCGGGACAGGGGGCTCTGGGGCCAACGTCCTGACTTTC | CASGLDFGTGGSGANVLTF | TRBD1 | TRBJ2-6 | TRBV12-5 | . | 19
TGTGCCAGCAGTGAGGTACAGGGACGCTCACCCCTCCACTTT | CASSEVQGRSPLHF | . | TRBJ1-6 | TRBV2 | once | 14
TGTGCCAGCAGTCCGCAGCGTAACCAAGAGACCCAGTACTTC | CASSPQRNQETQYF | . | TRBJ2-5 | TRBV2 | once | 14
TGTGCCAGCAGCCCCCGGGAGCGCTACGAGCAGTACTTC | CASSPRERYEQYF | . | TRBJ2-7 | TRBV7-2 | . | 13
TGTGCCAGCAGTGAAATGGCATCTAACTATGGCTACACCTTC | CASSEMASNYGYTF | . | TRBJ1-2 | TRBV6-1 | . | 14
TGTGCCAGCAGCTTTGGGAGAACAGATACGCAGTATTTT | CASSFGRTDTQYF | . | TRBJ2-3 | TRBV5-8 | . | 13
TGTGCCAGCTGTGGACAGGACTACGAGCAGTACTTC | CASCGQDYEQYF | TRBD1 | TRBJ2-7 | TRBV25-1 | . | 12
TGTGCCAGCAGGGGACAGGGGCTCGGTGAAAAACTGTTTTTT | CASRGQGLGEKLFF | TRBD1 | TRBJ1-4 | TRBV2 | . | 14
TGTGCCAGCAGCTTAGGACTAGCGGGCTCCTACGAGCAGTACTTC | CASSLGLAGSYEQYF | TRBD2 | TRBJ2-7 | TRBV7-2 | . | 15
TGCGCCAGCAGGACCGGGACAGAGTATAATTCACCCCTCCACTTT | CASRTGTEYNSPLHF | TRBD1 | TRBJ1-6 | TRBV5-1 | . | 15
TGTGCCTGGAGCTTCAGGAACACCGGGGAGCTGTTTTTT | CAWSFRNTGELFF | . | TRBJ2-2 | TRBV30 | . | 13
TGCGCCAGCAGCCCCGGGAGCAGCTACAATGAGCAGTTCTTC | CASSPGSSYNEQFF | . | TRBJ2-1 | TRBV5-1 | . | 14
TGTGCCAGCAGCTCCGGGACTAGCGGGATGATGTGGGAGCAGTACTTC | CASSSGTSGMMWEQYF | TRBD2 | TRBJ2-7 | TRBV7-2 | few | 16
TGTGCCAGCAGTTACTCGATAGTTTTCCCCAATGAGCAGTTCTTC | CASSYSIVFPNEQFF | . | TRBJ2-1 | TRBV6-5 | . | 15
TGCGCCAGCAGCTTGGTGCAGGGAGGAGGAGAAAAACTGTTTTTT | CASSLVQGGGEKLFF | . | TRBJ1-4 | TRBV5-1 | once | 15
TGTGCCAGCAGCAACTACGGTGAAGCTTTCTTT | CASSNYGEAFF | . | TRBJ1-1 | TRBV6-5 | . | 11
TGTGCCATCAGTGAGTCAGTAGGGACATTAATTAGGACTGAAGCTTTCTTT | CAISESVGTLIRTEAFF | . | TRBJ1-1 | TRBV10-3 | . | 17
TGTGCCAGCAGCGATGTAATGGGCGGGATCGCCTCCTACAATGAGCAGTTCTTC | CASSDVMGGIASYNEQFF | . | TRBJ2-1 | TRBV9 | once | 18
TGTGCCAGCAGCGGGCTAGCGGGTTACAATGAGCAGTTCTTC | CASSGLAGYNEQFF | TRBD2 | TRBJ2-1 | TRBV9 | . | 14
TGTGCCTGGAGTGGACCTCCTAGCGGACAAGAGACCCAGTACTTC | CAWSGPPSGQETQYF | TRBD2 | TRBJ2-5 | TRBV30 | . | 15
TGTGCCAGCAGCACGCTGACTAGACTAGCGGGCTACGAGCAGTACTTC | CASSTLTRLAGYEQYF | TRBD2 | TRBJ2-7 | TRBV7-8 | . | 16
TGTGCCAGCAGCGTCGGGAGTAGCTACGAGCAGTACTTC | CASSVGSSYEQYF | . | TRBJ2-7 | TRBV9 | . | 13
TGCGCCAGCAGCCAAGATAATGACGGAGCCTATGGCTACACCTTC | CASSQDNDGAYGYTF | . | TRBJ1-2 | TRBV4-1 | . | 15
TGTGCCATCAGTGAGTCGAAACAGAGCAATCAGCCCCAGCATTTT | CAISESKQSNQPQHF | . | TRBJ1-5 | TRBV10-3 | few | 15
TGCGCCAGCAGCACCCTAAGCGGGAGCATCAATGAGCAGTTCTTC | CASSTLSGSINEQFF | TRBD2 | TRBJ2-1 | TRBV4-1 | . | 15
TGTGCCAGCAGCCTACAGGGGGCGACGGCCACCATATATTTT | CASSLQGATATIYF | TRBD1 | TRBJ1-3 | TRBV5-4 | . | 14
TGTGCCAGCAGCGCCCTTCTCCTAGACACCATATATTTT | CASSALLLDTIYF | . | TRBJ1-3 | TRBV9 | . | 13
TGTGCCACCAGCATTTCGTTACAGGGGAATGAAAAACTGTTTTTT | CATSISLQGNEKLFF | TRBD1 | TRBJ1-4 | TRBV15 | . | 15
TGTGCCAGCAGCAAAACAACCGGGACAGGCTATGGCTACACCTTC | CASSKTTGTGYGYTF | TRBD1 | TRBJ1-2 | TRBV13 | . | 15
TGTGCCAGCAGCGATTCAGGTCCCTATGGCTACACCTTC | CASSDSGPYGYTF | . | TRBJ1-2 | TRBV9 | . | 13
TGCGCCAGCAGATCCTTGAAAGGGGTCCAAGAGACCCAGTACTTC | CASRSLKGVQETQYF | . | TRBJ2-5 | TRBV5-1 | . | 15
TGTGCCAGCAGTTTAACCGCCGGGAGGGAATTTGATACGCAGTATTTT | CASSLTAGREFDTQYF | TRBD2 | TRBJ2-3 | TRBV28 | once | 16
TGCGCCAGCAGCGTGGACAGGGGTAACAATCTGAAGTACTTC | CASSVDRGNNLKYF | TRBD1 | TRBJ2-4 | TRBV5-1 | . | 14
TGTGCCGGATCGGGACAGGACACCGGGGAGCTGTTTTTT | CAGSGQDTGELFF | TRBD1 | TRBJ2-2 | TRBV30 | few | 13
TGCGCCAGCAGCTTGGGCCAGGGGGACACCGGGGAGCTGTTTTTT | CASSLGQGDTGELFF | TRBD1 | TRBJ2-2 | TRBV5-1 | . | 15
TGTGCCAGCAGCCAAGATTGGCGGTACTCCTACGAGCAGTACTTC | CASSQDWRYSYEQYF | . | TRBJ2-7 | TRBV14 | . | 15
TGTGCCAGCGGGAATCCCGGGACAGGGGATTCACCCCTCCACTTT | CASGNPGTGDSPLHF | TRBD1 | TRBJ1-6 | TRBV6-6 | . | 15
TGTGCCAGCAGCCCGAGCGGACCGAACACCGGGGAGCTGTTTTTT | CASSPSGPNTGELFF | . | TRBJ2-2 | TRBV9 | . | 15
TGTGCCAGCAGCCCACAGGGGAGGTACACCGGGGAGCTGTTTTTT | CASSPQGRYTGELFF | . | TRBJ2-2 | TRBV5-4 | . | 15
TGTGCCAGCCGATCCGGGACAGAAGTCTCCGGGGAGCTGTTTTTT | CASRSGTEVSGELFF | TRBD1 | TRBJ2-2 | TRBV6-4 | . | 15
TGCGCCAGCAGCCAAGAGGTCGGTTCAGGACAGCCCCAGCATTTT | CASSQEVGSGQPQHF | . | TRBJ1-5 | TRBV4-3 | . | 15
TGTGCCAGCAGTCAAGGTCGGGGTAAGGGATTTGGTGAAAAACTGTTTTTT | CASSQGRGKGFGEKLFF | . | TRBJ1-4 | TRBV27 | . | 17
TGTGCCAGCAGTTTAGGGGGACAGGGGCTCTATAGCAATCAGCCCCAGCATTTT | CASSLGGQGLYSNQPQHF | TRBD1 | TRBJ1-5 | TRBV27 | . | 18
TGTGCCTGGGCGTTTCGTCGGGGGGGCGTCGGGGAGCTGTTTTTT | CAWAFRRGGVGELFF | TRBD2 | TRBJ2-2 | TRBV30 | . | 15